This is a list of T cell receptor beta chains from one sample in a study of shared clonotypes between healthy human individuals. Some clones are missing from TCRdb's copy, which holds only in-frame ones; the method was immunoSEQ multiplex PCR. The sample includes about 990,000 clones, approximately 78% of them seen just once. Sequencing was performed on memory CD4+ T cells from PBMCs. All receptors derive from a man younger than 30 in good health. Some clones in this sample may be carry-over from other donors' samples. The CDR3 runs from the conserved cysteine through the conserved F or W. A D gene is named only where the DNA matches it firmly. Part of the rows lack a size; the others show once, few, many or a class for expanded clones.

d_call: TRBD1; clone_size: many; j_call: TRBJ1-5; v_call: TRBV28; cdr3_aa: CASLGQARVQPQHF; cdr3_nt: TGTGCCAGCCTTGGACAGGCCCGGGTTCAGCCCCAGCATTTT
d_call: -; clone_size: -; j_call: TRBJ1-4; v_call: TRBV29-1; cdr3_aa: CSVEVGGGNEKLFF; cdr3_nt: TGCAGCGTTGAAGTAGGAGGGGGTAATGAAAAACTGTTTTTT
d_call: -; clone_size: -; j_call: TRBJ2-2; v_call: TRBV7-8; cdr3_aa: CASSLGRGTGELFF; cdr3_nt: TGTGCCAGCAGCTTAGGGAGGGGCACCGGGGAGCTGTTTTTT
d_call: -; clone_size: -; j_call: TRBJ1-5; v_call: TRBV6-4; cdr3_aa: CASSVGAGESNQPQHF; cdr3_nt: TGTGCCAGCAGTGTAGGCGCGGGCGAGAGCAATCAGCCCCAGCATTTT
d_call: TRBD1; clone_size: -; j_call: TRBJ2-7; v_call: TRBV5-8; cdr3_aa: CASSPSGTGASEQYF; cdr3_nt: TGTGCCAGCAGCCCCAGCGGGACAGGGGCTTCCGAGCAGTACTTC
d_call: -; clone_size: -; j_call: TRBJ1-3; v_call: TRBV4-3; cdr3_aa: CASSQDMGSSGNTIYF; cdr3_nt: TGCGCCAGCAGCCAAGATATGGGTTCGAGTGGAAACACCATATATTTT
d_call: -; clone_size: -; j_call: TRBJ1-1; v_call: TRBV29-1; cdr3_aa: CSVEIRVNTEAFF; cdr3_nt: TGCAGCGTCGAGATCAGGGTTAACACTGAAGCTTTCTTT
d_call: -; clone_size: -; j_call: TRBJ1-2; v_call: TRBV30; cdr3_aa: CAWSVVKGNGYTF; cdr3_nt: TGTGCCTGGAGTGTTGTTAAGGGTAATGGCTACACCTTC
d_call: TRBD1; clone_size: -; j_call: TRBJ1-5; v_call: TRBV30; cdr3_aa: CAWSGTAFNQPQHF; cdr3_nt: TGTGCCTGGAGCGGGACAGCCTTCAATCAGCCCCAGCATTTT
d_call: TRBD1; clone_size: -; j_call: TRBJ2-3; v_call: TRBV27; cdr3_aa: CASSLGTGVNIGRTDTQYF; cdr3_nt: TGTGCCAGCAGTCTAGGGACAGGGGTTAATATAGGACGAACAGATACGCAGTATTTT
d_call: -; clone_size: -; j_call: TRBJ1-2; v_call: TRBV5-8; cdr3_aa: CASSLRGFYGYTF; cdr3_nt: TGTGCCAGCAGCTTGCGAGGGTTCTATGGCTACACCTTC
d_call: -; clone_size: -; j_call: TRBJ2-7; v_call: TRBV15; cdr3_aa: CATSQDYYEQYF; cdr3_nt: TGTGCCACCAGCCAGGACTACTACGAGCAGTACTTC
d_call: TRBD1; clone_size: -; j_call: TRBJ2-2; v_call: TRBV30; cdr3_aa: CAWSKGQRNTGELFF; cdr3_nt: TGTGCCTGGAGTAAGGGACAGCGGAACACCGGGGAGCTGTTTTTT
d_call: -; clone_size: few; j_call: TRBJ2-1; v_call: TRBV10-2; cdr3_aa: CASSDRTYNEQFF; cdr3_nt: TGCGCCAGTTCAGACAGGACCTACAATGAGCAGTTCTTC
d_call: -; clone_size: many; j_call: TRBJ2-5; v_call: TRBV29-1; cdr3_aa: CSVPPEERAIQETQYF; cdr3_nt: TGCAGCGTTCCCCCGGAAGAGAGAGCCATACAAGAGACCCAGTACTTC
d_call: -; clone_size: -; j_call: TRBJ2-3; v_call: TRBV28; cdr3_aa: CASGSRGTISTDTQYF; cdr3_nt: TGTGCCAGCGGAAGTAGGGGGACCATCAGCACAGATACGCAGTATTTT
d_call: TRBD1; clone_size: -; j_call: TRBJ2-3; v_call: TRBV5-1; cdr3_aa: CASSLAGQITDTQYF; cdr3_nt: TGCGCCAGCAGCTTGGCGGGACAGATCACAGATACGCAGTATTTT
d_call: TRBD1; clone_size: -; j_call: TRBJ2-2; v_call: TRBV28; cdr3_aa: CASSLLTQGAKTGELFF; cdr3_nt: TGTGCCAGCAGTTTACTCACACAGGGGGCAAAAACCGGGGAGCTGTTTTTT
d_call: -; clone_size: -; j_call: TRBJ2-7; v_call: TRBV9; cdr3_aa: CASSVVAGDAYEQYF; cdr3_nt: TGTGCCAGCAGCGTAGTGGCCGGAGATGCCTACGAGCAGTACTTC
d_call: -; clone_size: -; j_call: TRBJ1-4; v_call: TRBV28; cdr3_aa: CASSSPASTNEKLFF; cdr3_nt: TGTGCCAGCAGTTCCCCAGCTTCAACTAATGAAAAACTGTTTTTT
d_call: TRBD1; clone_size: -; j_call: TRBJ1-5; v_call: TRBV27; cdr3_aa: CASSSGTGNQPQHF; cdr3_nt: TGTGCCAGCAGCTCCGGGACAGGGAATCAGCCCCAGCATTTT
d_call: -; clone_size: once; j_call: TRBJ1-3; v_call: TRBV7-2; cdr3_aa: CASSLAGGSSGNTIYF; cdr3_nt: TGTGCCAGCAGCTTAGCAGGGGGAAGCTCTGGAAACACCATATATTTT
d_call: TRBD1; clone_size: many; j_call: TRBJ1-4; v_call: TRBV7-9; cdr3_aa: CASSLGQGVEKLFF; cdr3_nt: TGTGCCAGCAGCTTGGGGCAGGGGGTGGAAAAACTGTTTTTT
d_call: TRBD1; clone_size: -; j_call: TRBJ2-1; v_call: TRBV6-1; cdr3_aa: CASSDRTGSYNEQFF; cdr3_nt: TGTGCCAGCAGCGACCGGACAGGGAGTTACAATGAGCAGTTCTTC
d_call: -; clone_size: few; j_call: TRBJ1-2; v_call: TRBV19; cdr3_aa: CASSILDAGAGGGGYTF; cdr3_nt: TGTGCCAGTAGTATACTCGACGCCGGAGCGGGGGGCGGTGGCTACACCTTC
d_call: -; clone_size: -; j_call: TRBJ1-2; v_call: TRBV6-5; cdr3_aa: CASSYGRRNYGYTF; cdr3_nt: TGTGCCAGCAGTTACGGGCGGCGGAACTATGGCTACACCTTC
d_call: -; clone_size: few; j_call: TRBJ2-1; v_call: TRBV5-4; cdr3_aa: CASSLNRDEFF; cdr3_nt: TGTGCCAGCAGCCTCAACAGGGATGAGTTCTTC
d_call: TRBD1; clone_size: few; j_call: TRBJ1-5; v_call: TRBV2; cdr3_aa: CASSGTGPDQPQHF; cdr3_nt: TGTGCCAGCAGCGGGACAGGGCCTGATCAGCCCCAGCATTTT
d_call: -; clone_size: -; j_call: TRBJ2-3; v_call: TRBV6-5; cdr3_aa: CASSYGTPTDTQYF; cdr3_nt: TGTGCCAGCAGTTACGGGACACCCACAGATACGCAGTATTTT
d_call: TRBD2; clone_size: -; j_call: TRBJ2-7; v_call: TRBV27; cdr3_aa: CASRTPTSGAYEQYF; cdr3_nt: TGTGCCAGCAGGACACCGACTAGCGGGGCCTACGAGCAGTACTTC
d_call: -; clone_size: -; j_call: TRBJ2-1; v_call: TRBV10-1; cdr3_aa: CASSGAGGNNLNQQFF; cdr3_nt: TGCGCCAGCAGTGGGGCCGGCGGGAACAATCTCAATCAGCAGTTCTTC
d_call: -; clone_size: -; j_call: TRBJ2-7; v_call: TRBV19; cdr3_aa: CASSIDTGTEQYF; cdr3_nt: TGTGCCAGTAGTATAGACACAGGGACCGAGCAGTACTTC
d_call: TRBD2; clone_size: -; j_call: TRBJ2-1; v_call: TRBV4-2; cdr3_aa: CASSPMLSGNNEQFF; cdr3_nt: TGTGCCAGCAGCCCAATGTTGAGCGGGAACAATGAGCAGTTCTTC
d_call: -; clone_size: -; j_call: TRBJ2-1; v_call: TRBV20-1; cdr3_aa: CSAGNNEQFF; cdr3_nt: TGCAGTGCGGGGAACAATGAGCAGTTCTTC
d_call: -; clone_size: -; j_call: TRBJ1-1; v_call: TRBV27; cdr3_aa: CASSLQPLSTEAFF; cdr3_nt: TGTGCCAGCAGTTTACAACCTCTAAGCACTGAAGCTTTCTTT
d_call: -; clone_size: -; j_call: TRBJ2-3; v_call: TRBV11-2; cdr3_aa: CASSLDPRKTQYF; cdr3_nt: TGTGCCAGCAGCTTAGACCCTAGGAAGACGCAGTATTTT
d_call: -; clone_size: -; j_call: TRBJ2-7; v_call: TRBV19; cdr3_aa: CASSIGHLQGYEQYF; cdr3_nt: TGTGCCAGTAGTATAGGTCATCTCCAGGGATACGAGCAGTACTTC
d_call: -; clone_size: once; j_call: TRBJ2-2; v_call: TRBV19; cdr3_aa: CASRRRTGQTGELFF; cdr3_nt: TGTGCCAGTAGAAGGAGAACAGGGCAAACCGGGGAGCTGTTTTTT
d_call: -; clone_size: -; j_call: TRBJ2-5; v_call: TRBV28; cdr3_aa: CASRPHGDQETQYF; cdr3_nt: TGTGCCAGCAGGCCGCATGGGGACCAAGAGACCCAGTACTTC
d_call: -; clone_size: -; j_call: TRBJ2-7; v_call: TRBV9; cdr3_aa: CASSVYEQYF; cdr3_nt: TGTGCCAGCAGTGTCTACGAGCAGTACTTC
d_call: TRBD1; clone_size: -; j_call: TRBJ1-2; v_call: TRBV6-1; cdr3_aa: CASTVTGDHGYTF; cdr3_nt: TGTGCCAGCACCGTTACAGGGGATCATGGCTACACCTTC
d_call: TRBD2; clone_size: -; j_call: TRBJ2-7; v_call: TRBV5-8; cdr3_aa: CASSLAGKTYEQYF; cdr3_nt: TGTGCCAGCAGCTTAGCGGGAAAAACCTACGAGCAGTACTTC
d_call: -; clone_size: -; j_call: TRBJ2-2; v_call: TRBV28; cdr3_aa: CASSSRLGRPGELFF; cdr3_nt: TGTGCCAGCAGTTCGCGGCTAGGCCGCCCCGGGGAGCTGTTTTTT
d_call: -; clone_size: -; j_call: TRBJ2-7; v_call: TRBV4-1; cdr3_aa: CASSQVGGTLDEQYF; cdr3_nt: TGCGCCAGCAGCCAGGTCGGCGGGACTCTCGACGAGCAGTACTTC
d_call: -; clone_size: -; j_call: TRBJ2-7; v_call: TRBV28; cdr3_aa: CATRGSGINYEQYF; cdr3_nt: TGTGCCACCCGAGGGTCCGGGATCAACTACGAGCAGTACTTC
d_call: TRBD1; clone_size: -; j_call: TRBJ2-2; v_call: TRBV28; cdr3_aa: CASSFTQHTGANTGELFF; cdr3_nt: TGTGCCAGCAGTTTCACTCAACACACAGGGGCGAACACCGGGGAGCTGTTTTTT
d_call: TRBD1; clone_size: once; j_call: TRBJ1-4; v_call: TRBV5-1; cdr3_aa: CASSRQGPFNEKLFF; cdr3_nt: TGCGCCAGCAGCCGACAGGGGCCCTTTAATGAAAAACTGTTTTTT
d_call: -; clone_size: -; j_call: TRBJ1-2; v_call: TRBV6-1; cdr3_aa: CASSPSTANYGYTF; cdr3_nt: TGTGCCAGCAGCCCCTCGACAGCTAACTATGGCTACACCTTC
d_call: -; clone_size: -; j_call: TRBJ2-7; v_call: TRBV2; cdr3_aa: CASQKTGSSYEQYF; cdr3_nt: TGTGCCAGCCAGAAGACAGGAAGCTCCTACGAGCAGTACTTC